This T cell receptor beta chain originates from a study of cytomegalovirus exposure and HLA in healthy donors. The study, taken as a whole, reports: Productive rates of about 87% or about 30% were seen for most TCR beta V segments in an earlier analysis. TCR beta sequences reportedly predicted the HLA-A and HLA-B alleles of most subjects accurately. A few CMV-associated chains were confirmed in vitro to be specific for CMV antigens.

60 Vbeta and 13 Jbeta primers were used in PCR. The table came from immunoSEQ multiplex PCR; TCRdb's copy has only in-frame clones and leaves some out. There are 200,000 to 250,000 clones in the sample; around 76% occur only once, and 0.55% to 0.75% lies in the top ten. This clone is a singleton in its sample. Its antigen is not known. The V gene lost 6 bases and the J gene lost 6 bases, with 6 bases spanning the gap. CDR3 size: 10 residues. CDR1 MDHEN and CDR2 SYDVKM come from the germline V gene. This clonotype was sampled from a man aged 18 to 35 in good health and CMV-seronegative. The specimen sequenced was PBMCs. The chain joins TRBV28 to TRBJ2-7, with D hard to call. The CDR3 reads CASRSVEQYF. CDR3 bases: TGTGCCAGCAGGAGCGTCGAGCAGTACTTC.